This is a list of T cell receptor beta chains from one sample in a study of T-cell memory formation after mild COVID-19. TCRdb reanalysed the 5' RACE reads using MiXCR and keeps one entry per CDR3 protein. The profile shows about 560,000 distinct CDR3 sequences, 20% to 25% of them singletons. The specimen sequenced was PBMCs or a T cell subset sorted from them (not recorded which). The receptors shown here come from an adult woman who had mild COVID-19 (a few samples of this study predate the infection). Cell type and time point are not known. Each CDR3 is given with its conserved first and last residue. The D gene is left open where the match is weak. A clone size is listed for some rows: how often the clone was seen (once, few, many), or a class if it is expanded.

j_call	clone_size	d_call	v_call	cdr3_aa	cdr3_nt
TRBJ1-6	few	NA	TRBV7-3	CASSFGWNSPLHF	TGTGCCAGCAGCTTCGGGTGGAATTCACCCCTCCACTTT
TRBJ2-7	NA	NA	TRBV4-1	CASSQDRGRAYEQYF	TGCGCCAGCAGCCAAGATAGGGGCAGGGCCTACGAGCAGTACTTC
TRBJ2-3	few	NA	TRBV5-1	CASSSGMSTDTQYF	TGCGCCAGCAGTTCCGGGATGTCCACAGATACGCAGTATTTT
TRBJ1-3	NA	NA	TRBV5-4	CASSSRGVYSGNTIYF	TGTGCCAGCAGCTCCCGGGGGGTCTACTCTGGAAACACCATATATTTT
TRBJ2-4	NA	TRBD1	TRBV7-9	CASSFGQVENIQYF	TGTGCCAGCAGCTTCGGACAGGTGGAAAACATTCAGTACTTC
TRBJ1-1	once	NA	TRBV7-9	CASSLGGPRVTEAFF	TGTGCCAGCAGCTTAGGTGGCCCCCGGGTCACTGAAGCTTTCTTT
TRBJ1-4	NA	NA	TRBV6-5	CASSYSYRNEKLFF	TGTGCCAGCAGTTACTCGTACCGAAATGAAAAACTGTTTTTT
TRBJ1-5	NA	TRBD1	TRBV20-1	CSARFDRGRLNQPQHF	TGCAGTGCTAGATTTGACAGGGGGAGACTCAATCAGCCCCAGCATTTT
TRBJ1-2	few	NA	TRBV20-1	CSARDLTAYGYTF	TGCAGTGCTAGAGATCTGACGGCTTATGGCTACACCTTC
TRBJ2-1	NA	NA	TRBV23-1	CASSQYNRQVNEQFF	TGCGCCAGCAGTCAATACAACAGACAGGTCAATGAGCAGTTCTTC
TRBJ2-7	once	NA	TRBV7-2	CASSLDDNWGVYEQYF	TGTGCCAGCAGCTTAGACGATAATTGGGGGGTCTACGAGCAGTACTTC
TRBJ2-3	NA	NA	TRBV7-2	CASLAGADTQYF	TGTGCCAGCTTAGCAGGGGCAGATACGCAGTATTTT
TRBJ1-2	NA	NA	TRBV9	CASSVLGSSENGYTF	TGTGCCAGCAGCGTATTGGGTAGTTCGGAGAATGGCTACACCTTC
TRBJ2-3	few	TRBD2	TRBV10-3	CAITAGGSAGSDTQYF	TGTGCCATCACAGCGGGGGGATCCGCAGGATCAGATACGCAGTATTTT
TRBJ2-2	NA	TRBD2	TRBV2	CASRTGTSVTGELFF	TGTGCCAGCAGAACCGGGACTAGCGTCACCGGGGAGCTGTTTTTT
TRBJ2-2	NA	NA	TRBV12-3/TRBV12-4	CASSLAVANTGELFF	TGTGCCAGCAGTTTAGCGGTGGCGAACACCGGGGAGCTGTTTTTT
TRBJ2-7	NA	NA	TRBV29-1	CSVGGTVSYEQYF	TGCAGCGTGGGCGGGACAGTTTCCTACGAGCAGTACTTC
TRBJ1-1	few	NA	TRBV5-5	CASSLGQLVNTEAFF	TGTGCCAGCAGCTTAGGACAATTAGTGAACACTGAAGCTTTCTTT
TRBJ1-5	few	NA	TRBV7-2	CASSDDAGTFPRPQHF	TGTGCCAGCAGTGACGATGCCGGGACTTTCCCTCGGCCCCAGCATTTT
TRBJ2-7	NA	TRBD2	TRBV5-1	CASSLAGTSSGEQYF	TGCGCCAGCAGCTTGGCCGGGACTAGCTCCGGCGAGCAGTACTTC
TRBJ2-7	few	TRBD2	TRBV2	CASSDGTSGSSEQYF	TGTGCCAGCAGTGATGGGACTAGCGGTTCGAGCGAGCAGTACTTC
TRBJ2-7	NA	NA	TRBV6-2/TRBV6-3	CASSYGQAGYEQYF	TGTGCCAGCAGTTACGGGCAGGCGGGCTACGAGCAGTACTTC
TRBJ2-5	NA	TRBD2	TRBV5-1	CASSLGGRRGETQYF	TGCGCCAGCAGCTTGGGCGGGAGAAGGGGAGAGACCCAGTACTTC
TRBJ2-1	NA	TRBD1	TRBV20-1	CSARNQGQTEYNEQFF	TGCAGTGCTAGAAACCAGGGACAGACGGAGTACAATGAGCAGTTCTTC
TRBJ2-4	NA	NA	TRBV4-1	CASSQDKDGEINIQYF	TGCGCCAGCAGCCAAGATAAAGACGGGGAGATAAACATTCAGTACTTC
TRBJ1-1	NA	NA	TRBV10-3	CAISESWGLAEAFF	TGTGCCATCAGTGAGTCATGGGGGTTGGCTGAAGCTTTCTTT
TRBJ2-7	NA	TRBD2	TRBV19	CSSGASYEQYF	TGTTCTAGCGGAGCCTCCTACGAGCAGTACTTC
TRBJ2-5	NA	TRBD2	TRBV5-1	CASSNVAGVGETQYF	TGCGCCAGCAGCAACGTAGCGGGGGTCGGGGAGACCCAGTACTTC
TRBJ2-7	NA	TRBD2	TRBV20-1	CSASYGTSGGIVYF	TGCAGTGCTAGTTACGGGACTAGCGGGGGAATTGTGTACTTC
TRBJ1-5	NA	TRBD1	TRBV9	CASSPHAGTGVGYSNQPQHF	TGTGCCAGCAGCCCCCATGCCGGGACAGGGGTTGGCTATAGCAATCAGCCCCAGCATTTT
TRBJ2-7	NA	NA	TRBV4-2	CASSLQTEAPYEQYF	TGTGCCAGCAGCCTCCAGACGGAAGCCCCCTACGAGCAGTACTTC
TRBJ1-1	once	TRBD1	TRBV29-1	CSVMTGSYTEAFF	TGCAGCGTTATGACAGGGAGTTACACTGAAGCTTTCTTT
TRBJ2-1	NA	TRBD2	TRBV7-2	CASSSPAGGPYNEQFF	TGTGCCAGCAGCTCCCCAGCGGGGGGACCTTACAATGAGCAGTTCTTC
TRBJ2-1	NA	NA	TRBV29-1	CSVEGRRDPNEQFF	TGCAGCGTTGAGGGGCGCAGGGATCCAAATGAGCAGTTCTTC
TRBJ1-1	few	NA	TRBV29-1	CSVAQTANTEAFF	TGCAGCGTTGCCCAGACCGCGAACACTGAAGCTTTCTTT
TRBJ2-2	NA	TRBD1	TRBV6-1	CASRLGQSTGELFF	TGTGCCAGCAGGCTGGGACAGAGTACCGGGGAGCTGTTTTTT
TRBJ2-3	few	NA	TRBV6-5	CASRVGEGSTDTQYF	TGTGCCAGCAGGGTGGGGGAAGGGAGCACAGATACGCAGTATTTT
TRBJ2-1	few	NA	TRBV13	CASSSYNGNEQFF	TGTGCCAGCAGCTCGTATAACGGCAATGAGCAGTTCTTC
TRBJ2-7	NA	NA	TRBV28	CASSLVFGGYYEQYF	TGTGCCAGCAGTTTGGTCTTTGGCGGCTACTACGAGCAGTACTTC
TRBJ2-1	many	NA	TRBV12-3/TRBV12-4	CASSLSYSYNEQFF	TGTGCCAGCAGTTTGAGCTACTCCTACAATGAGCAGTTCTTC
TRBJ2-1	NA	NA	TRBV6-2/TRBV6-3	CASSAQGALAGSSYNEQFF	TGTGCCAGCAGTGCACAGGGGGCTCTAGCGGGTAGCTCCTACAATGAGCAGTTCTTC
TRBJ1-5	NA	NA	TRBV9	CASSVEAGGQPQHF	TGTGCCAGCAGCGTAGAGGCGGGCGGGCAGCCCCAGCATTTT
TRBJ1-5	NA	TRBD1	TRBV6-2/TRBV6-3	CASRDGTGNQPQHF	TGTGCCAGCAGGGACGGGACAGGGAATCAGCCCCAGCATTTT
TRBJ2-7	many	TRBD1	TRBV7-9	CASSSRTGGITTYEQYF	TGTGCCAGCAGCTCCCGGACAGGGGGCATTACTACCTACGAGCAGTACTTC